The next 16 T cell receptor beta chains were all read from a single sample in a study of cytomegalovirus exposure and HLA in healthy donors. PCR involved 60 Vbeta and 13 Jbeta primers. Sequenced by immunoSEQ multiplex PCR; TCRdb stores in-frame clones only, minus some. Found here are some 80,000 clones, about 79% of them singletons; the top ten hold around 1.5%. Sequenced material: PBMCs. The receptors were sampled from a man aged 35 to 55 in good health and CMV-seronegative.

This clone turned up a few times. This chain uses TRBV9 with TRBJ1-1, with TRBD1 matching 8 bases. V was pared by 3 bases and J by 4 bases, with 2 bases of the junction left unmatched. The germline gives CDR1 SGDLS, CDR2 YYNGEE. This CDR3 region has 13 residues. Here the CDR3 DNA reads TGTGCCAGCAGCGCGACAGGGGTCACTGAAGCTTTCTTT. It specifies CASSATGVTEAFF.

This clone was observed once. V usage is TRBV10-3 and J usage is TRBJ2-5; 7 bases are shared with TRBD2. CDR3 length: 16 amino acids. The V gene end was trimmed by 8 bases and the J gene end by 2 bases; junction bases not matched to a gene: 14. Germline-derived CDR1 and CDR2 are ENHRY and SYGVKD. Here the CDR3 reads CAIAAPRGGGQETQYF. The CDR3 nucleotides read TGTGCCATCGCCGCCCCTCGGGGCGGGGGTCAAGAGACCCAGTACTTC.

This chain connects TRBV5-4 to TRBJ1-2; the match to TRBD1 covers 7 bases. CDR1 is SGHNT, CDR2 YYREEE, per germline (reference sequence). This CDR3 spans 16 amino acids. With V trimmed by 0 bases and J by 8 bases, 13 bases remained unmatched. As DNA, the CDR3 is TGTGCCAGCAGCTTGGTTTTAGGGCAGGGGGATTGGGGCTACACCTTC. It codes for CASSLVLGQGDWGYTF.

This sequence joins TRBV30 and TRBJ2-7; 10 bases agree with TRBD1. The CDR3 extends over 13 amino acids. Germline V gene lookup returns CDR1 GTSNPN and CDR2 SVGIG (reference sequence). Germline trimming cut 5 bases from V and 3 bases from J; bases unmatched to any gene: 4. The DNA for the CDR3 is TGTGCCTGGGAGGGACAGGGGATCTACGAGCAGTACTTC. Protein: CAWEGQGIYEQYF. Full variable domain (rest looked up from reference TRBV30 and TRBJ2-7): SQTIHQWPATLVQPVGSPLSLECTVEGTSNPNLYWYRQAAGRGLQLLFYSVGIGQISSEVPQNLSASRPQDRQFILSSKKLLLSDSGFYLCAWEGQGIYEQYFGPGTRLTVT.

CDR3 nucleotides: TGTGCCAGCAGCCAAGATAGGGGCGGGGGCTACAATGAGCAGTTCTTC. This encodes CASSQDRGGGYNEQFF. The rearrangement links TRBV4-2 to TRBJ2-1; TRBD2 matches 7 bases. J gave up 3 bases and V 0 bases, and 5 bases lay outside the gene matches. The CDR3 length is 16 residues. CDR1 is LGHNA, CDR2 YNFKEQ, per germline.

This clone occurred a few times. The rearrangement uses TRBV7-6 and TRBJ1-3; D remains unclear. CDR1 and CDR2 (germline): SGHVS, FNYEAQ. Trimming left V 1 base short and J 11 bases short, with 9 bases between. The CDR3 is 12 amino acids. In nucleotides, the CDR3 is TGTGCCAGCAGCTTAGTCCCGGGTTCCATATATTTT. Translated: CASSLVPGSIYF.

V is TRBV10-2 and J is TRBJ2-3; the D gene is possibly TRBD2 (6 bases). The CDR3 extends over 15 amino acids. The ends were cut back, 4 bases at V and 1 base at J, with 12 bases in the middle. Germline-derived CDR1 and CDR2 are WSHSY and SAAADI. CDR3 loop: CASSATSRGTDTQYF. As DNA, the CDR3 is TGCGCCAGCAGTGCGACTAGTCGAGGCACAGATACGCAGTATTTT.

The V call is TRBV19, the J call TRBJ1-1; TRBD1 might be the D (6 bases). The CDR3 spans 14 residues. The germline gives CDR1 LNHDA, CDR2 SQIVND (reference sequence). V was trimmed by 5 bases and J by 2 bases, leaving 12 bases between them. CDR3 sequence reads: CASSPRQVNTEAFF. CDR3 bases: TGTGCCAGTAGTCCAAGACAGGTAAACACTGAAGCTTTCTTT.

V is TRBV19 and J is TRBJ2-1; 9 positions agree with TRBD1. Germline V CDR1 and CDR2: LNHDA, SQIVND (reference sequence). This CDR3 comprises 15 residues. After removal of 5 bases from V and 10 bases from J, the junction contained 12 bases not matched to a gene. The CDR3 nucleotides are TGTGCCAGTAGTCCCCGGGACAGGGCTGGAAGAGAGCAGTTCTTC. Protein sequence: CASSPRDRAGREQFF.

Only a few counts were recorded for this clone. This chain links TRBV5-4 with TRBJ2-1; 12 nucleotides match TRBD2. The J segment lost 4 bases and the V segment lost 3 bases, leaving 5 bases of the junction unmatched. Germline V gene lookup returns CDR1 SGHNT and CDR2 YYREEE (reference sequence). The CDR3 extends over 16 amino acids. In DNA, the CDR3 is TGTGCCAGCAGCTCAAAGACTAGCGGGAGTTACAATGAGCAGTTCTTC. Protein sequence: CASSSKTSGSYNEQFF. The full variable domain, with the rest looked up from reference TRBV5-4 and TRBJ2-1, is ETGVTQSPTHLIKTRGQQVTLRCSSQSGHNTVSWYQQALGQGPQFIFQYYREEENGRGNFPPRFSGLQFPNYSSELNVNALELDDSALYLCASSSKTSGSYNEQFFGPGTRLTVL.

The chain joins TRBV6-1 to TRBJ2-6, with D maybe TRBD1 (5 bases). This CDR3 is 15 amino acids long. V gave up 6 bases and J gave up 1 base, with 10 bases separating them. The germline CDR1 and CDR2 sequences are MNHNS and SASEGT. The CDR3 is CASRQQESGANVLTF. For the CDR3, the DNA is TGTGCCAGCAGACAACAGGAATCTGGGGCCAACGTCCTGACTTTC.

V gene TRBV18 combines with J gene TRBJ2-7, with 9 nucleotides matching TRBD2. V was pared by 8 bases and J by 5 bases, with 7 bases of the junction left unmatched. This CDR3 region has 13 residues. CDR1 KGHSH and CDR2 LQKENI come from the germline V gene. The CDR3 sequence: CASLNSGSNEQYF. CDR3 in DNA: TGTGCCAGCCTCAATAGCGGGAGTAACGAGCAGTACTTC.

Of note for this clone: Other DNA sequences from this sample encode an identical CDR3 as well. The chain joins TRBV5-4 to TRBJ1-1; D is perhaps TRBD1 (5 bases). The CDR3 length is 15 residues. The germline CDR1 and CDR2 sequences are SGHNT and YYREEE (reference sequence). The ends were cut back, 1 base at V and 8 bases at J, with 18 bases in the middle. The CDR3 sequence is CASSLLPGGTSEAFF. Here the CDR3 DNA reads TGTGCCAGCAGCTTGTTACCGGGGGGGACCTCAGAAGCTTTCTTT.

V and J are TRBV20-1 and TRBJ2-5; TRBD2 might be the D (6 bases). CDR3 size: 11 residues. Germline CDR1 and CDR2: DFQATT and SNEGSKA (reference sequence). The ends were cut back, 6 bases at V and 5 bases at J, with 10 bases in the middle. For the CDR3, the DNA is TGCAGTGCCGTTGGGGGGGAGACCCAGTACTTC. This codes for CSAVGGETQYF.

The chain links TRBV5-1 to TRBJ1-5, with 8 bases lining up with TRBD1. V trimming: 4 bases; J trimming: 6 bases; junction bases outside the gene matches: 6. From germline, CDR1 is SGHRS and CDR2 YFSETQ. The CDR3 has 14 residues. DNA for the CDR3: TGCGCCAGCAGCCCGACAGGGGATCGTCAGCCCCAGCATTTT. Protein product: CASSPTGDRQPQHF.

V is TRBV5-1 and J is TRBJ2-7; 7 bases line up with TRBD1. The CDR3 spans 14 residues. V was clipped by 3 bases and J by 3 bases; unmatched bases: 6. CDR1 is SGHRS and CDR2 is YFSETQ in the germline V gene. In DNA, the CDR3 is TGCGCCAGCAGCTCGGGACAGTCCCTCTACGAGCAGTACTTC. Translating gives CASSSGQSLYEQYF.